The entry below describes one TCR beta chain. These data originate in a study of radiotherapy plus CTLA-4 blockade in lung cancer. The overall study: Disease control was seen in approximately 29% of patients, objective responses in around 17%.

With ipilimumab providing CTLA-4 blockade, focal radiation was administered to patients who had chemo-refractory metastatic non-small-cell lung cancer. The germline V gene has CDR1 MNHNS and CDR2 SASEGT. The CDR3 runs 14 residues. The J segment lost 4 bases and the V segment lost 2 bases, leaving 0 bases of the junction unmatched. Using immunoSEQ multiplex PCR, the repertoire was profiled, and TCRdb retains in-frame clones only, with some absent. The sample shows about 95,000 clones, roughly 80% of them seen only once. The material was peripheral blood, obtained from a patient treated with radiotherapy plus ipilimumab. The chain links TRBV6-1 to TRBJ2-2; TRBD2 matches 8 bases. This clonotype originated in a human donor with non-small cell lung cancer who had stable disease on radiotherapy plus ipilimumab. The CDR3 loop is CASSELAGTGELFF. In DNA, the CDR3 is TGTGCCAGCAGTGAACTAGCGGGCACCGGGGAGCTGTTTTTT.